This TCR beta chain is drawn from a study of molecular identifiers for immune sequencing clone quantification listed by TCRdb under 2018. Regarding the study in general: For a replicate experiment, the RNA from either 20,000 or 100,000 naive CD8 T cells was divided into five aliquots, and four of those aliquots went on to sequencing. CD8 T cells were used in a methods study to benchmark molecular-identifier clustering-based TCR repertoire sequencing (MIDCIRS) and TCR RNA copy counting.

Relative to germline, V is 4 bases shorter and J is 1 base shorter, with 12 bases between their ends. The germline V gene (reference sequence) specifies LNHDA as CDR1 and SQIVND as CDR2. The CDR3 measures 15 amino acids from cysteine to phenylalanine. Just CDR3 DNA is preserved here, 45 bases in frame from base 1. In this sample, this clonotype turned up a few times. Which antigen it targets is not known. No per-base quality is available; no much larger clone lies one base away. Beyond this particular receptor, the publication reports: When barcode sub-clustering was left out, chimeric consensus sequences inflated TCR diversity, with chimeras reaching as high as 47%. Highly expanded clone sizes could be underestimated if identical TCR molecules share a barcode. Clones above 20 RNA copies held over 99% of molecules in CMV-specific effector cells but under 1% in naive cells. Modeling gave about three recovered TCR RNA copies per cell versus about 10 by digital PCR, implying approximately 30% capture efficiency. Naive libraries contained spiked-in Jurkat TCR RNA (10 copies' worth), which is not part of the donor repertoire. Even against a background of roughly 1 million naive CD8 T cells, spiked-in Jurkat TCR RNA amounting to a single cell's worth was reported to be detectable.

The library was built by means of PCR. Sequencing used an Illumina HiSeq 4000. Bulk TCR libraries were made following a previously described method, with the TCR primers given in Table S5. Purification of total RNA was performed with the Qiagen AllPrep DNA/RNA kit. Before any analysis, reads coming from multiple sequencing runs of the same library were combined into one pool. In the paper's pipeline: Reads were retained only if their TCR constant sequence matched exactly, and those retained reads were trimmed to 150 nt and grouped according to their 12-nt molecular barcodes. Within each barcode group, reads were sub-clustered at a 15% Levenshtein threshold, and quality-weighted consensus sequences were built per RNA molecule. Non-functional sequences were excluded, and lower-count sequences lying one edit away from another sequence were also excluded. Based on fitting two negative binomial distributions, any barcode sub-cluster with under 20% of the maximum read count was discarded. TCRdb itself trimmed the public reads at Q25 with fastp, ran MiXCR and retained productive beta chains. A single entry per CDR3 protein holds the most common genes and DNA from its merged rows. The V and J calls and clone size are TCRdb's, not the authors'. In all, the sample holds about 300,000 distinct CDR3 sequences, and around a fifth of those were seen once. The top ten clonotypes cover approximately 0.84% of the sample.

Libraries of naive CD8 T cells were built from around 18,000 to 910,000 sorted cells, with 10%, 30% or 50% of the purified RNA used. Naive CD8 T cells were FACS-sorted as CD8+CD4-CCR7+CD45RA+ on a BD FACSAria II into RLT Plus buffer. Detection sensitivity was tested by spiking Jurkat RNA equal to roughly ten TCR copies' worth into samples containing 20,000-1,000,000 naive CD8 T cells. Enrichment of CD8 T cells was done with RosetteSep CD8+ T Cell Enrichment Cocktail plus Ficoll-Paque, and ACK red cell lysis came afterward. The chain was built from TRBV19 and TRBJ2-3; matching of 6 bases hints at TRBD1 as the D gene. The sequence was obtained from a human donor in good health. Some libraries in this study had Jurkat cell RNA spiked in. The sample was naive CD8+ T cells from blood, with Jurkat cell RNA spiked in. The sample's cell subset or site, from its label and the paper: FACS-sorted CD8+CD4-CCR7+CD45RA+ naive T cells. The CDR3 region reads CASSTRDTGTDTQYF. The DNA sequence follows: TGTGCCAGTAGTACCAGGGACACCGGCACAGATACGCAGTATTTT.